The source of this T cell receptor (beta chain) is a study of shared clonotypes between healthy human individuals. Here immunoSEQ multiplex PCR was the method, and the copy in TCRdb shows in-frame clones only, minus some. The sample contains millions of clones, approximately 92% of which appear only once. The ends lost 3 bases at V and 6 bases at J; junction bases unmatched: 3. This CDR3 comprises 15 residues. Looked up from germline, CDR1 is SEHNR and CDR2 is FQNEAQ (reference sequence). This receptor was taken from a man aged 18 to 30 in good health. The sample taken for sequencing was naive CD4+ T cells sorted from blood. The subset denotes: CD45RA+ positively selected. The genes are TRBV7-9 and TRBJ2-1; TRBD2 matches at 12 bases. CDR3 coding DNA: TGTGCCAGCAGCTTGACTAGCGGGAGCTTCAATGAGCAGTTCTTC. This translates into CASSLTSGSFNEQFF.